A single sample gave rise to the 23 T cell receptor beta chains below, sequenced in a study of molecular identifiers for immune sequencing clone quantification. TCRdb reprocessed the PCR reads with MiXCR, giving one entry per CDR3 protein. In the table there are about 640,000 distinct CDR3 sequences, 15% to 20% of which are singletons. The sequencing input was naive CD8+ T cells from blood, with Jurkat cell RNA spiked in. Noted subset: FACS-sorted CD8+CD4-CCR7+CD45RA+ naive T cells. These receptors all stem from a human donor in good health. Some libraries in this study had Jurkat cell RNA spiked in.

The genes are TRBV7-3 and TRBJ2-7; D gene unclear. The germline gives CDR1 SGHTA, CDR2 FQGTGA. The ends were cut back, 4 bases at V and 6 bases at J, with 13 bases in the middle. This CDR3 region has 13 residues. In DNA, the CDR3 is TGTGCCAGCAGCTCGTGGCCAGAACCCGAGCAGTACTTC. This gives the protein CASSSWPEPEQYF.

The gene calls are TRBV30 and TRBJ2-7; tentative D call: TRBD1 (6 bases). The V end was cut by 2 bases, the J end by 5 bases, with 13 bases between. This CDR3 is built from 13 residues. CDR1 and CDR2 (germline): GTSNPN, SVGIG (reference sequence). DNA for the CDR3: TGTGCCTGGAGTCAGGGACAATTCCACGAGCAGTACTTC. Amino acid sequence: CAWSQGQFHEQYF.

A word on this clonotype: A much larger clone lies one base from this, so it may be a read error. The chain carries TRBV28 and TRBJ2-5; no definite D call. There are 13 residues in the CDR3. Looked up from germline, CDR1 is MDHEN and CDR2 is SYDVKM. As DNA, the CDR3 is TGTGCCGGCAGTTTATTCTGGCAAGAGACCCAGTACTTC. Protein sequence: CAGSLFWQETQYF.

The CDR3 DNA sequence: TGTGCCAGCAGTTCAGTTGGACTAGCGGGAGCGGCAGATACGCAGCATTTT. The encoded protein is CASSSVGLAGAADTQHF. The rearrangement joins TRBV27 to TRBJ2-3, with unresolved D. Gene TRBJ1-5 matches the end of the DNA better, so the J call may be wrong. Germline-derived CDR1 and CDR2 are MNHEY and SMNVEV (reference sequence). The CDR3 length is 17 residues.

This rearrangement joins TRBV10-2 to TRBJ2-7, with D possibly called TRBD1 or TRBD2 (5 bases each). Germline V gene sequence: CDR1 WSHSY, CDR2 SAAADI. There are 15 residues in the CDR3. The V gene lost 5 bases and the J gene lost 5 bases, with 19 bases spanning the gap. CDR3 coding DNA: TGCGCCAGCAGTCTTCCTGGCCCACGGGGCGACGAGCAGTACTTC. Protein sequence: CASSLPGPRGDEQYF.

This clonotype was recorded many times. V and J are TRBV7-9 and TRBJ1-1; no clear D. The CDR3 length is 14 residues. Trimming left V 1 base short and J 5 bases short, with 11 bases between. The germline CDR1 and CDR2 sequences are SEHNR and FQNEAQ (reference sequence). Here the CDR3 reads CASSLGFDGTEAFF. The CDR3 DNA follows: TGTGCCAGCAGCTTAGGTTTTGATGGGACTGAAGCTTTCTTT.

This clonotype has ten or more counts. CDR3 sequence reads: CASSLQGAFPDTQYF. The CDR3 coding sequence is TGTGCCAGCAGTCTCCAGGGGGCTTTCCCAGATACGCAGTATTTT. The chain couples TRBV12-3 or TRBV12-4 to TRBJ2-3; 8 nucleotides agree with TRBD1. V gave up 5 bases and J gave up 4 bases; unmatched junction bases: 8. The CDR3 runs to 15 residues.

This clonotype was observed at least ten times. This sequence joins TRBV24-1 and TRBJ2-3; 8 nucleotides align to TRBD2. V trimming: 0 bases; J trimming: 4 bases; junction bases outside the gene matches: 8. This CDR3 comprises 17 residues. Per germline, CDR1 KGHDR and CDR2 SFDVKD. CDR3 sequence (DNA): TGTGCCACCAGTGATTTGGACGCGGGAGGAGATCCAGATACGCAGTATTTT. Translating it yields CATSDLDAGGDPDTQYF.

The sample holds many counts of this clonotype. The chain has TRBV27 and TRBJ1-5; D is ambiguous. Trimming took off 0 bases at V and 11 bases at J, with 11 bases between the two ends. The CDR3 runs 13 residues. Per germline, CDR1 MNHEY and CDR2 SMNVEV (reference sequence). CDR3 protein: CASSLSVTTAQHF. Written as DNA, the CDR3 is TGTGCCAGCAGTTTATCGGTGACAACTGCCCAGCATTTT.

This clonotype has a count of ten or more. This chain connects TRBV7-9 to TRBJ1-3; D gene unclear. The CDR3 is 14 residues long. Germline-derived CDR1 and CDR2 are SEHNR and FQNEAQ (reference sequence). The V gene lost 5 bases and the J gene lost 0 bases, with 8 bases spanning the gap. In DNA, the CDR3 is TGTGCCAGCAGCCCCAGCCCCTCTGGAAACACCATATATTTT. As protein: CASSPSPSGNTIYF.

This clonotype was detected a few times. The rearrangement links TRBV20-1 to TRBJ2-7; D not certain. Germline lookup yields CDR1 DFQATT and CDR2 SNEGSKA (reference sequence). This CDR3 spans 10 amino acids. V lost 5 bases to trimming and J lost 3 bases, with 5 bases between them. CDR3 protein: CSASGYEQYF. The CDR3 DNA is TGCAGTGCTTCCGGCTACGAGCAGTACTTC.

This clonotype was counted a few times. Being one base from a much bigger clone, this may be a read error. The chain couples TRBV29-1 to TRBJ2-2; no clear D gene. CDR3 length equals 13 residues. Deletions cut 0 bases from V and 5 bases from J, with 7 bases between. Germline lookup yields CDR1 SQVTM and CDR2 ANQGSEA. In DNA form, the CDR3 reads TGCAGCGTTGAAGAGGGCCCTACCGGGGAGCTGTTTTTT. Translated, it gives CSVEEGPTGELFF.

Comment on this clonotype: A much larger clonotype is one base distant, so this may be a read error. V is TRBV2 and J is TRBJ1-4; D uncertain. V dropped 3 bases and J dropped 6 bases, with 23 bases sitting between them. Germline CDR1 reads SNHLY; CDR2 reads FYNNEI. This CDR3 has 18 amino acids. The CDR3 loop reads CASSERRMLGNGDEKLFF. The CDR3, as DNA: TGTGCCAGCAGTGAGAGGAGAATGTTGGGTAACGGAGATGAAAAACTGTTTTTT.

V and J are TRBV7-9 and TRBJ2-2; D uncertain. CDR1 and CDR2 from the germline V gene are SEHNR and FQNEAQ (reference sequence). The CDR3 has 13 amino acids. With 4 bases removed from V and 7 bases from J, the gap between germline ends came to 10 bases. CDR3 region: CASSWVESGELFF. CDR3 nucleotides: TGTGCCAGCAGCTGGGTCGAAAGCGGGGAGCTGTTTTTT.

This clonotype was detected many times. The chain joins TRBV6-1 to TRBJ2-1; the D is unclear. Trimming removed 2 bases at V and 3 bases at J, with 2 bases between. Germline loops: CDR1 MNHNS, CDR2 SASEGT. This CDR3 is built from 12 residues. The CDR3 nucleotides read TGTGCCAGCAGTGAAATCTACAATGAGCAGTTCTTC. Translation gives CASSEIYNEQFF.

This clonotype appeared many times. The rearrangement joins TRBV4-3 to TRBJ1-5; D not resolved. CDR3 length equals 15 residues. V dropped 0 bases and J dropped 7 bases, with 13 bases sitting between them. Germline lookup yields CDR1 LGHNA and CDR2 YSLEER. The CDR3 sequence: CASSQDTGVTQPQHF. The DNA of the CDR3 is TGCGCCAGCAGCCAAGATACCGGGGTCACGCAGCCCCAGCATTTT.

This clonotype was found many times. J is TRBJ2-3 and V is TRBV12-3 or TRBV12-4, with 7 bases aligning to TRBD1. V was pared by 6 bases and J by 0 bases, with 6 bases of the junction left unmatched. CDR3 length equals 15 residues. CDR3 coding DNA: TGTGCCAGCAGCCAAGGGACAGCTAGCACAGATACGCAGTATTTT. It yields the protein CASSQGTASTDTQYF.

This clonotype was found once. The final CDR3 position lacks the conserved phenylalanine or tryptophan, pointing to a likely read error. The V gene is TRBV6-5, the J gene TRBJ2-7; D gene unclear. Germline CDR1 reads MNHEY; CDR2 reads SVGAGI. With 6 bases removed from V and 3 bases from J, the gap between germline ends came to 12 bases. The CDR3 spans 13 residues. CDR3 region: CASRSIGNYEQYL. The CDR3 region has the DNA TGTGCCAGCAGGTCGATAGGGAACTACGAGCAGTACCTC.

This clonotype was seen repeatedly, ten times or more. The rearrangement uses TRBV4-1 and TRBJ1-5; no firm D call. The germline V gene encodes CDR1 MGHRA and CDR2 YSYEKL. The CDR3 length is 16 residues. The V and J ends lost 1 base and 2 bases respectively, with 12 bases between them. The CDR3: CASSQAEQLGNQPQHF. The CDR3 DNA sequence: TGCGCCAGCAGCCAAGCAGAACAACTGGGCAATCAGCCCCAGCATTTT.

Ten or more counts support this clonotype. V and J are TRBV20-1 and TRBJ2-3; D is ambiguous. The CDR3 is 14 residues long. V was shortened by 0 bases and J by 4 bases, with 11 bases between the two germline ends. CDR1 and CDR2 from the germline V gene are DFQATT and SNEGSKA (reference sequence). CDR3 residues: CSARDSPIADTQYF. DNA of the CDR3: TGCAGTGCTAGAGATTCCCCCATAGCAGATACGCAGTATTTT.

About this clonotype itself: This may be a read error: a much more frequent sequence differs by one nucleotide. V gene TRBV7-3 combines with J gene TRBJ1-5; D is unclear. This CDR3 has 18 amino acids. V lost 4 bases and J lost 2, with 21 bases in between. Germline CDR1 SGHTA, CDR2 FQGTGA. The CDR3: CASSSNGPVLGGNQPQHF. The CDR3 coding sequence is TGTGCCAGCAGCTCAAACGGACCAGTTTTGGGTGGCAATCAGCCCCAGCATTTT.

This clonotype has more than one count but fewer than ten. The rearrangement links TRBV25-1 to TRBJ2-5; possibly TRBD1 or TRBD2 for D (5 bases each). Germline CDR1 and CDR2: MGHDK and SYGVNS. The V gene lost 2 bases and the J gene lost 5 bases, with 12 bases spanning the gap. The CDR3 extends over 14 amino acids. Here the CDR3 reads CASSEEGKGETQYF. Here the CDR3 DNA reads TGTGCCAGCAGTGAAGAGGGGAAGGGGGAGACCCAGTACTTC.

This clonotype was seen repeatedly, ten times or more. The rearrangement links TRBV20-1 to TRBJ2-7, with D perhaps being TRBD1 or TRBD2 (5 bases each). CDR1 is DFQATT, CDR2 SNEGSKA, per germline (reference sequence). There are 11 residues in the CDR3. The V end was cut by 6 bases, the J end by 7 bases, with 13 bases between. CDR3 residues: CSAGSGREQYF. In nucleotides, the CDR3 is TGCAGTGCCGGCTCGGGGCGAGAGCAGTACTTC.